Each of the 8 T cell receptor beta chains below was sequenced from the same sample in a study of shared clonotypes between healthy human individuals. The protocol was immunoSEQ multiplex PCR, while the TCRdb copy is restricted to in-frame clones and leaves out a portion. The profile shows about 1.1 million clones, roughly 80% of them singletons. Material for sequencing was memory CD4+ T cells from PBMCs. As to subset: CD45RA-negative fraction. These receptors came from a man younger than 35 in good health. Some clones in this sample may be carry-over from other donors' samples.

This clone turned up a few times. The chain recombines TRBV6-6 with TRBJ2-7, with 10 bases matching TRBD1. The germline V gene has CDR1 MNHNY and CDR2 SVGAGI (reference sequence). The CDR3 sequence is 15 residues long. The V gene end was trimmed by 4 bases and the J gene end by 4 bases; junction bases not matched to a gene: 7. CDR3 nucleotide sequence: TGTGCCAGCAGTTCGGACAGGGGGAAGAGGTACGAGCAGTACTTC. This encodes CASSSDRGKRYEQYF.

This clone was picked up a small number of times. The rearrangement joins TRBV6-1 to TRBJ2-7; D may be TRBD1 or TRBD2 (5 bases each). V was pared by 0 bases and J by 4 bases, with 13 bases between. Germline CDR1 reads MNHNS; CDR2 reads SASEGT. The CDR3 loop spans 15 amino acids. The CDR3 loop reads CASSEAEGQLYEQYF. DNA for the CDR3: TGTGCCAGCAGTGAAGCCGAGGGGCAGCTTTACGAGCAGTACTTC.

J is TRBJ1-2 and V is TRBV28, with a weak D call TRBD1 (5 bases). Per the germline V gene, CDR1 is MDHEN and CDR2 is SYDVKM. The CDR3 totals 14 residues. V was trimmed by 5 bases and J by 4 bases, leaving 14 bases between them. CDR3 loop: CASSIRGTAYGYTF. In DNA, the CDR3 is TGTGCCAGCAGTATTCGTGGGACGGCCTATGGCTACACCTTC.

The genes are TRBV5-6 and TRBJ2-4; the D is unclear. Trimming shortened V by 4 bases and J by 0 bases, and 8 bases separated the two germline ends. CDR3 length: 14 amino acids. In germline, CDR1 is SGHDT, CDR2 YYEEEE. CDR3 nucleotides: TGTGCCAGCAGCCATGCTCTAGCCAAAAACATTCAGTACTTC. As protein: CASSHALAKNIQYF.

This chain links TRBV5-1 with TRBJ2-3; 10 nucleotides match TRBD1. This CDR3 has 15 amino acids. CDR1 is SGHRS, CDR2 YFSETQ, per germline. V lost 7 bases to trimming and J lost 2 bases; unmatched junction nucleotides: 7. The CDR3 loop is CASRRQGADTDTQYF. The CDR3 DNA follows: TGCGCCAGCCGCAGACAGGGGGCAGACACAGATACGCAGTATTTT.

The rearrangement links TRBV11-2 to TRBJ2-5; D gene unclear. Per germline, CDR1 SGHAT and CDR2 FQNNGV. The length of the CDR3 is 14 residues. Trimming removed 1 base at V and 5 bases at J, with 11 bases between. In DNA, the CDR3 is TGTGCCAGCAGCTTAGCTTCGCCTAGGGAGACCCAGTACTTC. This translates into CASSLASPRETQYF.

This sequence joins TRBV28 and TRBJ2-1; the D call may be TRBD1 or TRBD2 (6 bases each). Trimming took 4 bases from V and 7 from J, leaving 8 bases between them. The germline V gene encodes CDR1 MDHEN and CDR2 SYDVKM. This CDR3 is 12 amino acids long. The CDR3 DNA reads TGTGCCAGCAGTTGGAGGGGGAATGAGCAGTTCTTC. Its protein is CASSWRGNEQFF.

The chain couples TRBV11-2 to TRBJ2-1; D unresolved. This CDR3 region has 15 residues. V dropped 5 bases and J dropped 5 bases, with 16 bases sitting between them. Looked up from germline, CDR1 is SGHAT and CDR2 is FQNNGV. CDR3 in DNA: TGTGCCAGCAGCATAACAGTGAGGCTCCACAATGAGCAGTTCTTC. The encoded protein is CASSITVRLHNEQFF.